The sequence of this T cell receptor beta chain was determined in a study of Graves' ophthalmopathy and Graves' hyperthyroidism (dated by TCRdb to 2016 to 2019). Regarding the complete study: Peripheral blood was collected at initial diagnosis, before any treatment. To tell Graves' ophthalmopathy apart from Graves' hyperthyroidism, and to predict which patients would progress to ophthalmopathy, the study relied on TCR beta repertoire signatures. In total, approximately 130 blood samples were TCR-sequenced: under 45 ophthalmopathy, some 72 hyperthyroidism and about 17 hyperthyroidism-to-ophthalmopathy patients. To explore V-J signatures distinguishing ophthalmopathy from hyperthyroidism, a discovery set of about a hundred patients (more than 40 ophthalmopathy, some 55 stable hyperthyroidism) was enrolled. An independent validation cohort was composed of fewer than 20 hyperthyroidism patients and around 16 patients who later progressed from hyperthyroidism to ophthalmopathy. In a handful of hyperthyroidism patients, the T-cell repertoire of thyroid tissue was compared with the T-cell repertoire of blood. Following sampling, methimazole starting at 30 mg daily was administered to hyperthyroidism patients, and high-dose intravenous methylprednisolone was administered to ophthalmopathy patients. For training and testing, the 95 to 100 patients in the discovery cohort were randomly divided in a 7:3 ratio.

The ophthalmopathy patients had moderately to severely active disease, with a Clinical Activity Score of 3 or higher, a NOSPECS grade of 4 or higher, and a disease duration of less than 3 months. Patients were excluded if they had other autoimmune diseases, uncontrolled infections, pregnancy or lactation. Diagnosis was based on clinical symptoms, serum thyroxine, TRAb, thyroid ultrasound and orbital computed tomography. Ficoll-Paque density gradient centrifugation was used to isolate PBMCs from under 11 ml of fresh peripheral blood. Trizol reagent was used to extract the total RNA, and its quality was then checked on an Agilent 2100 Bioanalyzer. This clonotype was counted many times. Its binding antigen is unknown. Within one base of it there is no much larger clone, and no base qualities were kept. V gives up 1 base and J gives up 3 bases, and the segment between their germline ends measures 10 bases. The CDR3 sequence holds 14 residues, the cysteine and phenylalanine included. Of all the DNA, just the CDR3 is kept, 42 bases in frame from base 1.

Summary of the overall study and its limitations: In validation, the model predicted ophthalmopathy progression with 55% to 71% sensitivity and approximately 75% specificity; about a dozen predicted patients were CT-confirmed with GO in a median of around 6.5 months. Sample size was not statistically predetermined, and group allocation was not concealed from the investigators. Among expanded thyroid clonotypes with frequency above 0.001, most also showed up in blood, which suggests that blood repertoires may reflect the thyroid immune response. In cross-validation, the 13-signature model distinguished ophthalmopathy from stable hyperthyroidism with around 90% sensitivity and 81.08% specificity, while in the test set the corresponding values were about 80% and 75%.

For repertoire sequencing, the TCR beta CDR3 regions were amplified from RNA transcripts. A first-round RT-PCR used HTBI primers with the Qiagen OneStep RT-PCR kit, followed by a second-round multiplex PCR, size selection and purification. Libraries were sequenced on an Illumina HiSeq2000 using paired-end 100 bp reads. On the authors' methods: Reads were processed with SOAPnuke, discarding reads with adapters, uncalled bases, mean Phred below 15, or no exact constant-primer or identifier match. High-quality paired reads were merged with COPE v1.2.5. Each unique nucleotide sequence was treated as a clonotype, and MiTCR v1.1 was used to align the clonotypes to the IMGT TRB V, D and J references. Only V-J combinations with frequency above 0.0001 were analysed, covering around 99% of repertoires. A TCR clonal expansion and chaos score per V-J combination was defined as the ratio of F50 clonal expansion to chaos observed in the TCRdist matrix. Welch's t-statistics and random forest were used to narrow the features down to 13 V-J combinations, which were then fed into a naive Bayes classifier. Thyroid-blood repertoire similarity was quantified with the Morisita-Horn index. TCRdb took the public reads, trimmed them with fastp at Q25, ran MiXCR for clone calling and kept in-frame beta chains. Each CDR3 protein gets just one entry, which takes the most common genes and DNA from the rows behind it. The authors' filters were not applied to this entry. The sample table contains about 170,000 distinct CDR3 sequences; only one count was recorded for approximately 38% of them. 4.5% to 6% of the sample goes to the ten largest clones.

The clonotype comes from a woman in her forties with Graves' ophthalmopathy. Donor details come from another sample of the same person, matched by shared clones. The V and J segments used are TRBV12-3 or TRBV12-4 and TRBJ2-7; no D gene is confidently identified. Sequenced sample: peripheral blood. In nucleotide form, the sequence is TGTGCCAGCAGTTTAGAATTCGAAAGCTACGAGCAGTACTTC. This gives the protein CASSLEFESYEQYF.